This T cell receptor beta chain is drawn from a study of blood T cell repertoires in COVID-19. Germline V gene sequence: CDR1 LNHDA, CDR2 SQIVND (reference sequence). There are 15 residues in the CDR3. The V gene lost 3 bases and the J gene lost 0 bases, with 11 bases spanning the gap. As originally analysed: The assay estimated nucleated cells by amplifying reference gene primers. Profiled with immunoSEQ multiplex PCR; TCRdb holds only in-frame clones, not every one. Clone size and the V and J calls come from that table; the DNA yielded D and trimming. The profile shows over 250,000 clones, roughly 88% of them singletons.

The source material was peripheral blood. The chain employs TRBV19 and TRBJ1-2, with D possibly TRBD1 on 5 matching bases. The source is a woman in her 70s with acute or convalescent COVID-19. The DNA of the CDR3 is TGTGCCAGTAGTATTAGTGACAGCGCTAACTATGGCTACACCTTC. The encoded protein is CASSISDSANYGYTF.